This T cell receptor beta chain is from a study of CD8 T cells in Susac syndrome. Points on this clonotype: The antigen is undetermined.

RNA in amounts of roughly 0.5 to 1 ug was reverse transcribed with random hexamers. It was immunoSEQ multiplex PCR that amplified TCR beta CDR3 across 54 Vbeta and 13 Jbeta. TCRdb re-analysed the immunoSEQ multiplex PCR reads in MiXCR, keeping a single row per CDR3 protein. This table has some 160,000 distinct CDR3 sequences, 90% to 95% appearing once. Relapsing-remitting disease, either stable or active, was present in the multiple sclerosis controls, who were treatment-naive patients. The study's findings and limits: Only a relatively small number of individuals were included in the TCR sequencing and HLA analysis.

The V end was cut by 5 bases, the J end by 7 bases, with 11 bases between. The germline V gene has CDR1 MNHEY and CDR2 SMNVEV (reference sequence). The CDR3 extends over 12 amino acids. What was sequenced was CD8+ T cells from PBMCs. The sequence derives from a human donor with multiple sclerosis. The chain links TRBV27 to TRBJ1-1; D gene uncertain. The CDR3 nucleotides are TGTGCCAGCAGTCCGCTAGGGAATGAAGCTTTCTTT. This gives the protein CASSPLGNEAFF.